These 32 T cell receptor beta chains were sequenced from one sample in a study of neurological immune-mediated disorders. TCRdb re-derived calls from the 5' RACE reads in MiXCR, one entry per CDR3 protein. The sample carries about 82,000 distinct CDR3 sequences, around 2.6% recorded once. Sequencing was carried out using PBMCs. All receptors derive from a woman between 25 and 40 years old with multiple sclerosis.

In this sample, this clonotype turned up many times. This chain links TRBV20-1 with TRBJ2-3, with D tentatively TRBD2 (5 bases). Trimming cost V 2 bases and J 6 bases, with 12 bases left between them. The germline V gene encodes CDR1 DFQATT and CDR2 SNEGSKA (reference sequence). The CDR3 consists of 13 residues. The CDR3 is CSARFGGVDTQYF. The CDR3 bases are TGCAGTGCTAGATTCGGAGGAGTTGATACGCAGTATTTT.

This clonotype was counted at least ten times. This chain joins TRBV2 and TRBJ2-7; a possible D gene is TRBD2 (6 bases). The V gene's germline CDR1 is SNHLY and CDR2 FYNNEI. The CDR3 has 12 residues. V was cut by 8 bases and J by 3 bases, with 11 bases left in between. Written as DNA, the CDR3 is TGTGCCAGCCGGGACTGGAACTACGAGCAGTACTTC. Protein: CASRDWNYEQYF.

This clonotype was picked up many times. The chain couples TRBV5-1 to TRBJ2-3, with 8 bases matching TRBD2. The CDR3 has 16 residues. Germline values: CDR1 SGHRS, CDR2 YFSETQ. With V trimmed by 0 bases and J by 4 bases, 7 bases remained unmatched. This CDR3 is CASSLAGLAVPDTQYF. DNA for the CDR3: TGCGCCAGCAGCTTGGCAGGACTAGCCGTTCCAGATACGCAGTATTTT.

This clonotype was seen ten or more times. In DNA, the CDR3 is TGCAGTGCCCGCCCGGGGCGAGCTCTGGGAAACACCATATATTTT. Its translation: CSARPGRALGNTIYF. This chain links TRBV20-1 with TRBJ1-3; tentative D call: TRBD1 (5 bases). V lost 6 bases and J 4 bases, leaving 19 bases between the germline ends. Germline values: CDR1 DFQATT, CDR2 SNEGSKA (reference sequence). The CDR3 extends over 15 amino acids.

This clonotype has ten or more counts. This chain links TRBV11-3 with TRBJ2-7; D is perhaps TRBD2 (6 bases). Germline CDR1 is SGHNT and CDR2 is YENEEA. The CDR3 is 12 amino acids. Trimming removed 6 bases from V and 6 bases from J, with 12 bases in between. CDR3 coding DNA: TGTGCCAGCAGGCGGGACTCGGGCGAGCAGTACTTC. Translated, it gives CASRRDSGEQYF.

In its sample, this clonotype was seen many times. The genes are TRBV7-2 and TRBJ2-3, with D possibly being TRBD2 (6 bases). This CDR3 spans 15 amino acids. V was cut by 1 base and J by 0 bases, with 8 bases left in between. The germline V gene encodes CDR1 SGHTA and CDR2 FQGNSA. Here the CDR3 reads CASSLGGASTDTQYF. In DNA form, the CDR3 reads TGTGCCAGCAGCTTAGGCGGGGCAAGCACAGATACGCAGTATTTT.

This clonotype was seen ten or more times. The chain is built from TRBV12-3 or TRBV12-4 and TRBJ1-1, with D unclear. CDR3 length equals 13 residues. V was shortened by 3 bases and J by 6 bases, with 11 bases between the two germline ends. The CDR3, as DNA: TGTGCCAGCAGTTTCTGGGGAGTCCCTGAAGCTTTCTTT. Translating gives CASSFWGVPEAFF.

Ten or more counts support this clonotype. This chain connects TRBV12-3 or TRBV12-4 to TRBJ2-1; possibly TRBD2 for D (6 bases). The CDR3 sequence is 13 residues long. V was trimmed by 3 bases and J by 8 bases, leaving 11 bases between them. CDR3 bases: TGTGCCAGCAGTTTTCACGGGAGCGATGAGCAGTTCTTC. Its protein is CASSFHGSDEQFF.

This clonotype appeared many times. J is TRBJ1-2 and V is TRBV5-5; 7 positions agree with TRBD1. The CDR3 sequence is 15 residues long. Losses at the gene ends were 4 bases for V and 7 bases for J; bases not matched to a gene: 13. From germline, CDR1 is SGHKS and CDR2 YYEKEE (reference sequence). CDR3 protein: CASSLPRTGISGYTF. CDR3 nucleotide sequence: TGTGCCAGCAGCCTACCCAGGACAGGTATTAGTGGCTACACCTTC.

This clonotype was detected many times. The gene calls are TRBV4-1 and TRBJ2-7; 7 bases are shared with TRBD2. The CDR3 covers 17 residues. The ends lost 0 bases at V and 0 bases at J; junction bases unmatched: 8. Germline CDR1 is MGHRA and CDR2 is YSYEKL. In DNA, the CDR3 is TGCGCCAGCAGCCAAGATCAACTAGCGAGTGTCTCCTACGAGCAGTACTTC. This codes for CASSQDQLASVSYEQYF.

This clonotype was seen at least ten times. The chain links TRBV7-6 to TRBJ2-1; 9 nucleotides agree with TRBD1. The germline V gene encodes CDR1 SGHVS and CDR2 FNYEAQ. CDR3 length equals 15 residues. Trimming at V came to 5 bases and at J to 6 bases, leaving 8 bases not matched to a gene. CDR3 in DNA: TGTGCCAGCAGCCCGACAGGGGGGATTGGCAATGAGCAGTTCTTC. Its protein product is CASSPTGGIGNEQFF.

This clonotype was recorded many times. The chain employs TRBV20-1 and TRBJ1-1; D uncertain. The V end lost 3 bases, the J end lost 0 bases, and 5 bases lay between the germline ends. The CDR3 contains 12 residues. From germline, CDR1 is DFQATT and CDR2 SNEGSKA (reference sequence). CDR3 sequence: CSARNLNTEAFF. CDR3 nucleotide sequence: TGCAGTGCTAGGAACTTGAACACTGAAGCTTTCTTT.

Ten or more counts support this clonotype. The chain links TRBV5-1 to TRBJ1-1; 8 bases map to TRBD1. The J segment lost 3 bases and the V segment lost 4 bases, leaving 11 bases of the junction unmatched. The CDR3 runs to 16 residues. From germline, CDR1 is SGHRS and CDR2 YFSETQ. The CDR3 region has the DNA TGCGCCAGCAGCGGGGTACGACAGGGGAGAGACACTGAAGCTTTCTTT. Its protein is CASSGVRQGRDTEAFF. The variable domain in full, completed from reference TRBV5-1 and TRBJ1-1, reads KAGVTQTPRYLIKTRGQQVTLSCSPISGHRSVSWYQQTPGQGLQFLFEYFSETQRNKGNFPGRFSGRQFSNSRSEMNVSTLELGDSALYLCASSGVRQGRDTEAFFGQGTRLTVV.

This clonotype was seen a few times. A much larger clone is a single base away; this may be a read error. This rearrangement joins TRBV7-9 to TRBJ2-7, with 9 bases aligning to TRBD2. The CDR3 totals 20 residues. The ends lost 5 bases at V and 12 bases at J; junction bases unmatched: 32. In germline, CDR1 is SEHNR, CDR2 FQNEAQ (reference sequence). This CDR3 reads CASSPPEGDTNSGRENQAYF. In nucleotides, the CDR3 is TGTGCCAGCAGCCCTCCTGAGGGGGACACGAATAGCGGGAGAGAAAATCAGGCGTACTTC.

In this sample, this clonotype turned up a few times. The gene calls are TRBV6-2 or TRBV6-3 and TRBJ1-5, with 7 bases matching TRBD1. Germline CDR1 MNHEY, CDR2 SVGEGT. The length of the CDR3 is 15 residues. Trimming removed 2 bases from V and 4 bases from J; junction bases left unmatched: 5. The CDR3 DNA follows: TGTGCCAGCAGTTACAAAGGGGGCGGTAATCAGCCCCAGCATTTT. Its translation: CASSYKGGGNQPQHF.

Ten or more counts support this clonotype. The V gene is TRBV28, the J gene TRBJ2-1; D may be TRBD2 (6 bases). The CDR3 totals 12 residues. The V end lost 10 bases, the J end lost 6 bases, and 13 bases lay between the germline ends. CDR1 MDHEN and CDR2 SYDVKM come from the germline V gene. CDR3 DNA sequence: TGTGCCACCGACCGGGAGACCAATGAGCAGTTCTTC. Protein product: CATDRETNEQFF.

This clonotype was seen at least ten times. The chain is built from TRBV20-1 and TRBJ2-3, with TRBD1 matching over 7 bases. The CDR3 length is 14 residues. After removal of 3 bases from V and 4 bases from J, the junction contained 7 bases not matched to a gene. Germline V lookup: CDR1 DFQATT, CDR2 SNEGSKA (reference sequence). This chain's CDR3 is CSARSTGAADTQYF. The CDR3 coding sequence is TGCAGTGCTAGGAGTACAGGGGCGGCAGATACGCAGTATTTT.

The chain links TRBV19 to TRBJ2-1; TRBD2 matches at 16 bases. The length of the CDR3 is 20 residues. Germline-derived CDR1 and CDR2 are LNHDA and SQIVND (reference sequence). The V gene end was trimmed by 5 bases and the J gene end by 0 bases; junction bases not matched to a gene: 10. The CDR3: CASSVFPGLAGGSSYNEQFF. The CDR3 nucleotides read TGTGCCAGTAGTGTCTTTCCGGGACTAGCGGGAGGGAGCTCCTACAATGAGCAGTTCTTC.

This clonotype was recorded at least ten times. The rearrangement uses TRBV5-1 and TRBJ2-7; no firm D call. The CDR3 contains 14 residues. V was shortened by 4 bases and J by 3 bases, with 14 bases between the two germline ends. Germline lookup yields CDR1 SGHRS and CDR2 YFSETQ. CDR3 amino acids: CASSPTETLYEQYF. The DNA of the CDR3 is TGCGCCAGCAGCCCGACCGAGACACTCTACGAGCAGTACTTC.

Many counts were recorded for this clonotype. This chain uses TRBV20-1 with TRBJ2-7, with 14 bases fitting TRBD2. The CDR3 consists of 16 residues. Germline V lookup: CDR1 DFQATT, CDR2 SNEGSKA (reference sequence). The V and J ends lost 3 bases and 6 bases, in that order; junction bases with no gene match: 10. CDR3 region: CSASGRLGLAGGEQYF. CDR3 in DNA: TGCAGTGCTAGTGGGAGGCTAGGACTAGCGGGAGGCGAGCAGTACTTC.

There are many counts of this clonotype. The chain uses TRBV6-5 and TRBJ2-7; 13 positions match TRBD2. The germline CDR1 and CDR2 sequences are MNHEY and SVGAGI. This CDR3 is built from 18 residues. V trimming: 2 bases; J trimming: 2 bases; junction bases outside the gene matches: 9. Here the CDR3 reads CASSYTSGRATEAYEQYF. The CDR3 nucleotides are TGTGCCAGCAGTTACACTAGCGGGAGGGCTACAGAAGCCTACGAGCAGTACTTC.

The sample holds many counts of this clonotype. The gene calls are TRBV27 and TRBJ1-4; TRBD1 might be the D (5 bases). V was clipped by 2 bases and J by 3 bases, with 10 bases between them. The CDR3 covers 15 residues. Germline values: CDR1 MNHEY, CDR2 SMNVEV (reference sequence). In DNA, the CDR3 is TGTGCCAGCAGTTTACAGGGATTAGCTAATGAAAAACTGTTTTTT. The encoded protein is CASSLQGLANEKLFF.

This clonotype was observed many times. This chain joins TRBV12-3 or TRBV12-4 and TRBJ2-5; 8 bases match TRBD2. This CDR3 has 14 amino acids. The V and J ends lost 5 bases and 4 bases, in that order; junction bases with no gene match: 6. The CDR3 coding sequence is TGTGCCAGCAGTCGGACTAGCCAGGGAGAGACCCAGTACTTC. Protein product: CASSRTSQGETQYF.

Ten or more counts support this clonotype. The chain links TRBV7-2 to TRBJ2-3; D gene ambiguous. The CDR3 loop spans 12 amino acids. Looked up from germline, CDR1 is SGHTA and CDR2 is FQGNSA. Trimming removed 3 bases from V and 2 bases from J, with 3 bases in between. CDR3 coding DNA: TGTGCCAGCAGCTTTTTCACAGATACGCAGTATTTT. Translated: CASSFFTDTQYF.

This clonotype was seen repeatedly, ten times or more. The J gene is TRBJ2-3, the V gene TRBV7-9; unclear D gene. Trimming took off 3 bases at V and 1 base at J, with 2 bases between the two ends. The CDR3 runs to 12 residues. Per germline, CDR1 SEHNR and CDR2 FQNEAQ (reference sequence). The CDR3 DNA follows: TGTGCCAGCAGCTTGGGCACAGATACGCAGTATTTT. Its translation is CASSLGTDTQYF.

This clonotype was found many times. The chain links TRBV20-1 to TRBJ1-1, with D hard to call. V was clipped by 1 base and J by 3 bases, with 9 bases between them. CDR1 DFQATT and CDR2 SNEGSKA come from the germline V gene (reference sequence). The CDR3 has 13 amino acids. CDR3 sequence: CSARGGRHTEAFF. The CDR3 region has the DNA TGCAGTGCTAGAGGAGGCAGGCACACTGAAGCTTTCTTT.

This clonotype appeared many times. The rearrangement uses TRBV7-9 and TRBJ1-2; no clear D gene. V gave up 5 bases and J gave up 4 bases, with 8 bases separating them. The germline V gene encodes CDR1 SEHNR and CDR2 FQNEAQ (reference sequence). This CDR3 spans 12 amino acids. In DNA, the CDR3 is TGTGCCAGCAGCGACACCGTCTATGGCTACACCTTC. It codes for CASSDTVYGYTF.

This clonotype occurred many times. This chain links TRBV20-1 with TRBJ1-5; D not certain. The CDR3 sequence is 12 residues long. Germline CDR1 DFQATT, CDR2 SNEGSKA (reference sequence). Deletions cut 3 bases from V and 1 base from J, with 4 bases between. CDR3 in DNA: TGCAGTGCTAGGCCAAGCAATCAGCCCCAGCATTTT. Protein: CSARPSNQPQHF.

This clonotype was seen ten or more times. This chain connects TRBV29-1 to TRBJ2-1, with 9 nucleotides matching TRBD2. V lost 1 base and J lost 5; bases outside the gene matches: 6. Germline CDR1 and CDR2: SQVTM and ANQGSEA. The CDR3 totals 15 residues. The DNA of the CDR3 is TGCAGCGTTGAAGCGGCGGGAGGGCCCCACAATGAGCAGTTCTTC. This sequence encodes CSVEAAGGPHNEQFF.

This clonotype was seen many times. The chain couples TRBV29-1 to TRBJ2-5, with D possibly TRBD1 on 6 matching bases. This CDR3 has 11 amino acids. The germline V and J ends were trimmed by 5 bases and 4 bases, with 8 bases remaining between them. Germline V gene lookup returns CDR1 SQVTM and CDR2 ANQGSEA. The CDR3 DNA is TGCAGCGTTCCGACAGGAGAGACCCAGTACTTC. Encoded protein: CSVPTGETQYF.

This clonotype was seen ten or more times. This chain connects TRBV12-3 or TRBV12-4 to TRBJ1-6, with D hard to call. Trimming cost V 3 bases and J 10 bases, with 7 bases left between them. This CDR3 comprises 12 residues. The CDR3 is CASSFGESPLHF. DNA of the CDR3: TGTGCCAGCAGTTTTGGGGAGTCACCCCTCCACTTT.

This clonotype has ten or more counts. The J gene is TRBJ1-4, the V gene TRBV6-1; 7 nucleotides align to TRBD1. In germline, CDR1 is MNHNS, CDR2 SASEGT. J gave up 5 bases and V 8 bases, and 5 bases lay outside the gene matches. CDR3 length: 13 amino acids. CDR3 sequence reads: CASGTALNEKLFF. CDR3 nucleotides: TGTGCCAGCGGGACAGCATTAAATGAAAAACTGTTTTTT.